This entry concerns a single T cell receptor beta chain. The germline V gene has CDR1 SGHNT and CDR2 YENEEA. The CDR3 totals 16 residues. V was clipped by 0 bases and J by 5 bases, with 16 bases between them. The repertoire was sequenced with immunoSEQ multiplex PCR; TCRdb's copy has only in-frame clones and lacks some. The table records some 530,000 clones, roughly nine tenths of them present only once. This entry comes from a study of blood T cell repertoires in COVID-19. Study-level background: T cells, B-cell-depleted T cells, or PBMCs supplied cDNA or gDNA.

All enrollees were roughly 18 to 100 years old and from 20 to 25 US areas. Recovery meant two consecutive negative NP/OP PCR tests, professional clearance, or resolved symptoms. The TCR sequence derives from a woman aged 60-75 years who had recovered from COVID-19. The specimen sequenced was PBMCs or T cells enriched from blood (not recorded which). This sequence joins TRBV11-3 and TRBJ1-1; no reliable D call. CDR3: CASSLEGGRWGTEAFF. CDR3 nucleotides: TGTGCCAGCAGCTTAGAGGGAGGGCGGTGGGGAACTGAAGCTTTCTTT.